This is a list of T cell receptor beta chains from one sample in a study of shared clonotypes between healthy human individuals. Generated by immunoSEQ multiplex PCR, the TCRdb table keeps only in-frame clones and is missing some. The sample comprises about 490,000 clones, about 82% of which are singletons, and approximately 13% rests with the top ten. Sequenced sample: PBMCs. The receptors originated from a woman in her thirties or forties in good health. Some clones in this sample may be carry-over from other donors' samples. Both conserved end residues are part of each CDR3. A D gene is named only where the DNA matches it firmly. Clone size, where shown, is once, few, many, or a class for clones that have expanded.

j_call	d_call	clone_size	v_call	cdr3_aa	cdr3_nt
TRBJ2-7	TRBD2	NA	TRBV5-1	CASSEGLAGVHEQYF	TGCGCCAGCAGCGAGGGACTAGCGGGAGTACACGAGCAGTACTTC
TRBJ1-1	TRBD1	NA	TRBV18	CASSPFSLTGGETEAFF	TGTGCCAGCTCACCCTTTTCCCTAACAGGGGGCGAAACTGAAGCTTTCTTT
TRBJ1-1	NA	NA	TRBV15	CATSRDGVPTEAFF	TGTGCCACCAGCAGAGACGGGGTTCCCACTGAAGCTTTCTTT
TRBJ2-7	NA	NA	TRBV6-4	CASQGHNTYEQYF	TGTGCCAGCCAGGGGCATAATACCTACGAGCAGTACTTC
TRBJ2-1	NA	few	TRBV6-1	CASSEADGSYNEQFF	TGTGCCAGCAGTGAAGCTGACGGATCATACAATGAGCAGTTCTTC
TRBJ2-7	TRBD2	NA	TRBV6-5	CASSYRGGAFYEQYF	TGTGCCAGCAGTTATCGGGGGGGGGCATTTTACGAGCAGTACTTC
TRBJ2-5	TRBD2	NA	TRBV9	CASSVTPGLAGETQYF	TGTGCCAGCAGCGTAACTCCCGGACTAGCAGGGGAGACCCAGTACTTC
TRBJ1-2	TRBD1	NA	TRBV18	CASSPGGAFGTVTGVYGYTF	TGTGCCAGCTCACCAGGAGGCGCTTTCGGGACAGTCACCGGGGTCTATGGCTACACCTTC
TRBJ1-1	NA	NA	TRBV5-4	CASSLGMVEAFF	TGTGCCAGCAGCTTGGGTATGGTTGAAGCTTTCTTT
TRBJ2-7	NA	once	TRBV27	CASSLGPSPLEQYF	TGTGCCAGCAGTTTAGGGCCTAGCCCGCTGGAGCAGTACTTC
TRBJ1-2	TRBD1	NA	TRBV19	CASSPQGARGYTF	TGTGCCAGTAGCCCGCAGGGGGCGCGAGGCTACACCTTC
TRBJ2-7	TRBD2	NA	TRBV7-2	CASSQVGTSGYEQYF	TGTGCCAGCAGCCAGGTCGGGACTAGCGGCTACGAGCAGTACTTC
TRBJ1-1	NA	NA	TRBV28	CASTRPIGSQGNTEAFF	TGTGCCAGCACAAGACCAATCGGGTCTCAGGGGAACACTGAAGCTTTCTTT
TRBJ1-1	NA	NA	TRBV5-1	CASSLGLQGEAFF	TGCGCCAGCAGCTTGGGCTTACAGGGTGAAGCTTTCTTT
TRBJ1-1	NA	NA	TRBV15	CATSREVSTEAFF	TGTGCCACCAGCAGAGAGGTGAGCACTGAAGCTTTCTTT
TRBJ2-1	TRBD2	once	TRBV7-2	CASSLAGTSGNYNEQFF	TGTGCCAGCAGCTTAGCGGGGACTAGCGGGAACTACAATGAGCAGTTCTTC
TRBJ1-4	TRBD1	NA	TRBV27	CASSKQGRNEKLFF	TGTGCCAGCAGTAAACAGGGGAGGAATGAAAAACTGTTTTTT
TRBJ1-6	TRBD1	few	TRBV4-3	CASSHLSDRVGSPLHF	TGCGCCAGCAGCCACCTTTCGGACAGGGTGGGTTCACCCCTCCACTTT
TRBJ1-3	NA	NA	TRBV5-6	CASSLAGIRNTIYF	TGTGCCAGCAGCTTGGCTGGGATTAGGAACACCATATATTTT
TRBJ1-2	NA	NA	TRBV5-8	CASSYVRGGDYTF	TGTGCCAGCAGCTACGTCCGGGGCGGTGACTACACCTTC
TRBJ2-7	TRBD2	NA	TRBV6-1	CASSEIGTSYEQYF	TGTGCCAGCAGTGAAATCGGGACTAGCTACGAGCAGTACTTC
TRBJ2-5	NA	few	TRBV29-1	CSVHDSQETQYF	TGCAGCGTTCACGACAGCCAAGAGACCCAGTACTTC
TRBJ2-7	NA	NA	TRBV10-3	CAISEKAAEQYF	TGTGCCATCAGTGAGAAGGCGGCCGAGCAGTACTTC
TRBJ2-7	NA	NA	TRBV10-1	CASSWASPFYEQYF	TGCGCCAGCTCCTGGGCTAGTCCCTTCTACGAGCAGTACTTC
TRBJ1-2	NA	NA	TRBV28	CASTRYGDNYGYTF	TGTGCCAGCACGCGGTATGGGGATAACTATGGCTACACCTTC
TRBJ2-5	NA	once	TRBV5-1	CASSLGPGVQETQYF	TGCGCCAGCAGCTTGGGGCCAGGGGTTCAAGAGACCCAGTACTTC
TRBJ1-2	TRBD1	NA	TRBV14	CASSQRGTGYGYTF	TGTGCCAGCAGCCAAAGGGGGACAGGGTACGGCTACACCTTC
TRBJ1-4	TRBD1	NA	TRBV28	CASRQQGSNEKLFF	TGTGCCAGCAGACAACAGGGGTCTAATGAAAAACTGTTTTTT
TRBJ2-1	NA	NA	TRBV28	CASSKAGQRDDEQFF	TGTGCCAGCAGCAAGGCGGGACAAAGGGACGATGAGCAGTTCTTC
TRBJ1-2	NA	NA	TRBV28	CASSSQATYGYTF	TGTGCCAGCAGCTCCCAGGCTACCTATGGCTACACCTTC
TRBJ2-1	TRBD2	many	TRBV6-1	CATRHLAGGYNEQFF	TGTGCCACCCGTCACCTGGCGGGAGGGTACAATGAGCAGTTCTTC
TRBJ1-1	NA	NA	TRBV7-9	CASRDTNTEAFF	TGTGCCAGCAGAGACACTAACACTGAAGCTTTCTTT
TRBJ1-1	NA	few	TRBV15	CATSREGGNTEAFF	TGTGCCACCAGCAGAGAAGGGGGTAACACTGAAGCTTTCTTT
TRBJ1-1	NA	NA	TRBV7-9	CASSTPRTVNTEAFF	TGTGCCAGCAGCACACCCCGGACGGTGAATACTGAAGCTTTCTTT
TRBJ1-1	NA	many	TRBV19	CASSPSLGEAFF	TGTGCCAGTAGCCCATCTTTGGGCGAAGCTTTCTTT
TRBJ2-1	NA	NA	TRBV7-9	CASSTQPGTKREQFF	TGTGCCAGCAGCACTCAACCGGGGACCAAAAGGGAGCAGTTCTTC
TRBJ1-1	TRBD1	once	TRBV9	CASSVGTGGATEAFF	TGTGCCAGCAGCGTAGGAACAGGGGGCGCGACTGAAGCTTTCTTT
TRBJ2-2	NA	many	TRBV5-4	CASSFSTGELFF	TGTGCCAGCAGCTTTTCGACCGGGGAGCTGTTTTTT
TRBJ1-1	NA	NA	TRBV7-2	CASSPRGTEAFF	TGTGCCAGCAGTCCCCGGGGCACTGAAGCTTTCTTT
TRBJ2-2	NA	NA	TRBV4-3	CASSQSGVTGELFF	TGCGCCAGCAGCCAGTCAGGAGTTACCGGGGAGCTGTTTTTT
TRBJ1-2	NA	NA	TRBV5-8	CASTWGRSGYGYTF	TGTGCCAGCACCTGGGGGAGAAGTGGGTACGGCTACACCTTC
TRBJ1-2	TRBD1	NA	TRBV28	CASREPGQGNYGYTF	TGTGCCAGCAGGGAACCGGGACAGGGAAACTATGGCTACACCTTC
TRBJ2-7	NA	NA	TRBV6-1	CASSLGTPQGEQYF	TGTGCCAGCAGTCTCGGGACTCCCCAAGGCGAGCAGTACTTC